Each of the 15 T cell receptor beta chains below was sequenced from the same sample in a study of beta chain features in type 1 diabetes. All of the isolated RNA was reverse transcribed, so expressed TCRB transcripts were sequenced. Clones were sequenced by immunoSEQ multiplex PCR, and TCRdb holds only the in-frame ones, with some missing. The data show 150,000 to 160,000 clones, more than 9.5% seen once. Sequencing input: central memory CD4+ T cells from blood. The receptors were gathered from a man younger than 35 in good health.

This clone has more than one count but fewer than ten. CDR3 loop: CASSQVGLAGTYEQYF. The CDR3 nucleotides read TGCGCCAGCAGCCAGGTCGGACTAGCGGGTACCTACGAGCAGTACTTC. This sequence joins TRBV4-3 and TRBJ2-7; 11 bases are a match to TRBD2. The CDR3 is 16 amino acids. The ends lost 3 bases at V and 2 bases at J; junction bases unmatched: 6. Germline values: CDR1 LGHNA, CDR2 YSLEER.

This clone was recorded many times. J is TRBJ2-5 and V is TRBV14, with D uncertain. Trimming removed 1 base from V and 5 bases from J, with 5 bases in between. Germline loops: CDR1 SGHDN, CDR2 FVKESK. This CDR3 is built from 12 residues. The CDR3, as DNA: TGTGCCAGCAGCCAAGCTGGGGAGACCCAGTACTTC. Amino acid sequence: CASSQAGETQYF.

This clone was counted a few times. The chain recombines TRBV10-3 with TRBJ2-3; the D is unclear. The CDR3 has 11 residues. Germline CDR1 ENHRY, CDR2 SYGVKD. V was cut by 6 bases and J by 2 bases, with 3 bases left in between. CDR3 protein: CAISNTDTQYF. The CDR3 region has the DNA TGTGCCATCAGCAACACAGATACGCAGTATTTT.

This clone turned up a few times. V gene TRBV18 combines with J gene TRBJ1-2, with TRBD1 as a possible D gene (6 bases). Trimming took 6 bases from V and 3 from J, leaving 11 bases between them. The germline V gene encodes CDR1 KGHSH and CDR2 LQKENI. CDR3 length equals 13 residues. The CDR3: CASSLQGDYGYTF. CDR3 DNA sequence: TGTGCCAGCTCGCTACAGGGAGACTATGGCTACACCTTC.

This clone has at least ten counts. The chain recombines TRBV7-2 with TRBJ2-3; the D call may be TRBD1 or TRBD2 (6 bases each). This CDR3 spans 14 amino acids. V was trimmed by 5 bases and J by 5 bases, leaving 14 bases between them. Per the germline V gene, CDR1 is SGHTA and CDR2 is FQGNSA. CDR3 in DNA: TGTGCCAGCAGCCTTCGGGGGCTGGGAGATACGCAGTATTTT. Its translation: CASSLRGLGDTQYF.

Concerning this clone itself: The same CDR3 arises from other DNA sequences in this sample as well. The V call is TRBV7-9, the J call TRBJ2-5; D ambiguous. This CDR3 is built from 12 residues. V shed 5 bases and J shed 4 bases, with 8 bases lying between them. Germline V gene lookup returns CDR1 SEHNR and CDR2 FQNEAQ (reference sequence). CDR3 amino acids: CASSPKGETQYF. Written as DNA, the CDR3 is TGTGCCAGCAGCCCCAAAGGAGAGACCCAGTACTTC.

This clone was seen only a few times. The chain combines TRBV10-3 with TRBJ1-1; D is uncertain. Germline-derived CDR1 and CDR2 are ENHRY and SYGVKD. V shed 1 base and J shed 1 base, with 16 bases lying between them. The CDR3 has 17 residues. The CDR3 is CAISEWASGGSNTEAFF. CDR3 in DNA: TGTGCCATCAGTGAGTGGGCGTCAGGCGGCTCGAACACTGAAGCTTTCTTT.

The chain is built from TRBV9 and TRBJ1-6, with unresolved D. V gave up 0 bases and J gave up 5 bases, with 9 bases separating them. The length of the CDR3 is 15 residues. CDR1 is SGDLS, CDR2 YYNGEE, per germline. In nucleotides, the CDR3 is TGTGCCAGCAGCGTAGGCGGAATAAATAATTCACCCCTCCACTTT. It yields the protein CASSVGGINNSPLHF. Full variable domain (missing parts from reference TRBV9 and TRBJ1-6): DSGVTQTPKHLITATGQRVTLRCSPRSGDLSVYWYQQSLDQGLQFLIQYYNGEERAKGNILERFSAQQFPDLHSELNLSSLELGDSALYFCASSVGGINNSPLHFGNGTRLTVT.

Of note for this clone: Distinct nucleotide sequences in the sample also encode this CDR3. This chain joins TRBV28 and TRBJ1-4, with TRBD1 matching 7 bases. The CDR3 contains 14 residues. V shed 2 bases, J shed 6 bases, and the junction held 3 bases outside the gene matches. The V gene's germline CDR1 is MDHEN and CDR2 SYDVKM. CDR3 bases: TGTGCCAGCAGTTTACGCCAGGGGGATGAAAAACTGTTTTTT. Amino acid sequence: CASSLRQGDEKLFF.

This chain links TRBV27 with TRBJ2-7; a possible D gene is TRBD1 (6 bases). Germline V CDR1 and CDR2: MNHEY, SMNVEV (reference sequence). V was shortened by 5 bases and J by 2 bases, with 19 bases between the two germline ends. The CDR3 has 16 amino acids. CDR3 residues: CASSPSPTGIPYEQYF. In DNA form, the CDR3 reads TGTGCCAGCAGTCCCTCCCCCACAGGGATCCCCTACGAGCAGTACTTC.

This clone was seen more than once but under ten times. The J gene is TRBJ2-3, the V gene TRBV5-1; D tentatively reads TRBD1 or TRBD2 (5 bases each). The CDR3 has 15 amino acids. Trimming took 4 bases from V and 0 from J, leaving 12 bases between them. Per the germline V gene, CDR1 is SGHRS and CDR2 is YFSETQ. CDR3 region: CASSRGLYSTDTQYF. CDR3 DNA sequence: TGCGCCAGCAGCCGGGGCCTTTACAGCACAGATACGCAGTATTTT.

This clone was picked up many times. The J gene is TRBJ2-2, the V gene TRBV12-5; D remains ambiguous. There are 12 residues in the CDR3. Germline V gives CDR1 LGHNT, CDR2 FRNRAP. V was trimmed by 2 bases and J by 4 bases, leaving 2 bases between them. The CDR3 sequence is CASGLSTGELFF. The CDR3 bases are TGTGCTAGTGGTTTGAGCACCGGGGAGCTGTTTTTT.

There are a few counts of this clone. V and J are TRBV9 and TRBJ2-3; 9 nucleotides agree with TRBD1. Germline CDR1 and CDR2: SGDLS and YYNGEE. Germline trimming cut 5 bases from V and 10 bases from J; bases unmatched to any gene: 8. CDR3 length: 13 amino acids. CDR3 in DNA: TGTGCCAGCAGGGAATCGGGACAGGGATCGCAGTATTTT. Its protein is CASRESGQGSQYF.

This chain links TRBV30 with TRBJ2-2; D perhaps matches TRBD1 (6 bases). In germline, CDR1 is GTSNPN, CDR2 SVGIG (reference sequence). This CDR3 has 16 residues. Trimming took off 2 bases at V and 4 bases at J, with 17 bases between the two ends. CDR3 sequence reads: CAWSRVGTSSTGELFF. The CDR3 nucleotides are TGTGCCTGGAGTAGGGTAGGGACATCCTCCACCGGGGAGCTGTTTTTT.

This clone was seen only a few times. The J gene is TRBJ2-1, the V gene TRBV11-3; 9 nucleotides match TRBD2. V dropped 2 bases and J dropped 5; count of bases not matched to a gene: 4. Germline CDR1 reads SGHNT; CDR2 reads YENEEA. This CDR3 spans 15 amino acids. CDR3 residues: CASSLFSGGNNEQFF. The CDR3, as DNA: TGTGCCAGCAGCTTATTTAGCGGGGGCAACAATGAGCAGTTCTTC.